One sample yielded the 6 T cell receptor beta chains listed below, sequenced in a study of T cell responses to AZD1222 COVID-19 vaccine. The method was immunoSEQ multiplex PCR; TCRdb's version includes in-frame clones alone and lacks a portion of them. The sample contains approximately 61,000 clones, roughly four fifths of which appear only once. This specimen was peripheral blood, taken 28 days after the second AZD1222 dose. Receptors originate from an adult who received the AZD1222 COVID-19 vaccine.

This chain connects TRBV28 to TRBJ1-2; maybe TRBD1 (6 bases). V was clipped by 2 bases and J by 4 bases, with 17 bases between them. CDR3 length: 16 residues. CDR1 is MDHEN and CDR2 is SYDVKM in the germline V gene. This CDR3 is CASSLPSGALGYGYTF. CDR3 DNA sequence: TGTGCCAGCAGTTTACCTTCAGGGGCGCTAGGCTATGGCTACACCTTC.

The genes are TRBV15 and TRBJ1-5, with TRBD1 matching over 9 bases. The CDR3 contains 19 residues. Germline trimming cut 3 bases from V and 0 bases from J; bases unmatched to any gene: 12. Germline V gene lookup returns CDR1 LNHNV and CDR2 YYDKDF (reference sequence). The CDR3 sequence: CATSSTMTGGRYSNQPQHF. The CDR3 DNA reads TGTGCCACCAGCAGCACAATGACAGGGGGGAGGTATAGCAATCAGCCCCAGCATTTT.

This clone appeared a few times. V gene TRBV30 combines with J gene TRBJ1-1; tentative D call: TRBD1 (5 bases). Germline V gene data show CDR1 as GTSNPN and CDR2 as SVGIG (reference sequence). The length of the CDR3 is 16 residues. The CDR3 bases are TGTGCAGGGTTACCGGGACGGAAGTTCATGAACACTGAAGCTTTCTTT. It encodes CAGLPGRKFMNTEAFF. The full variable domain, in which reference TRBV30 and TRBJ1-1 provide the parts outside the CDR3, is SQTIHQWPATLVQPVGSPLSLECTVEGTSNPNLYWYRQAAGRGLQLLFYSVGIGQISSEVPQNLSASRPQDRQFILSSKKLLLSDSGFYLCAGLPGRKFMNTEAFFGQGTRLTVV.

This sequence joins TRBV21-1 and TRBJ1-5. TRBV21-1 is a pseudogene locus. The CDR3 runs to 18 residues. The CDR3 DNA follows: TGTGCCAGCAGCCTTTTGGGATTTTGCCTCGAATCCAATCAGCCCCAGCATTTT. Encoded protein: CASSLLGFCLESNQPQHF.

This CDR3 reads CASGWDTKAEAFF. The CDR3 DNA follows: TGTGCCAGCGGGTGGGACACCAAGGCTGAAGCTTTCTTT. The V call is TRBV28, the J call TRBJ1-1, with D possibly being TRBD1 (6 bases). Germline lookup yields CDR1 MDHEN and CDR2 SYDVKM. The CDR3 spans 13 residues. Trimming left V 8 bases short and J 6 bases short, with 16 bases between.

J is TRBJ1-2 and V is TRBV19; D uncertain. The CDR3 totals 16 residues. CDR1 and CDR2 from the germline V gene are LNHDA and SQIVND (reference sequence). V was pared by 5 bases and J by 4 bases, with 20 bases between. The CDR3, as DNA: TGTGCCAGTAGTTTTATAAGGGCCACCGCCGGCTATGGCTACACCTTC. It is translated as CASSFIRATAGYGYTF.